This T cell receptor (beta chain) was identified during a study of vaccination effects on CD4 cells after COVID-19. General study results and limits: In vaccinees who were healthy, merely 1 out of 255 vaccine-induced clones cross-reacted with common cold coronaviruses. Whether induced by infection or by vaccine, clones showed marked clonal contraction late after vaccination. Early post-infection timepoints were absent, and convalescent patients were few.

This clone was seen a few times. Its antigen is not known. Researchers isolated CD4+ T cells once less than 13 days of culture had elapsed. The CDR3 extends over 15 amino acids. V dropped 3 bases and J dropped 2; count of bases not matched to a gene: 4. Germline V lookup: CDR1 MGHRA, CDR2 YSYEKL. Profiled with immunoSEQ multiplex PCR; TCRdb holds only in-frame clones, not every one. The top ten clones hold 2% to 2.5% of a sample with about 72,000 clones, 77% of them seen once. This receptor was taken from a human donor who received a COVID-19 vaccine. The sequences come from CD4+ T cells from PBMCs cultured without peptide, collected before COVID-19 vaccination. The chain has TRBV4-1 and TRBJ2-1; 7 bases align to TRBD2. DNA of the CDR3: TGCGCCAGCAGCCATTTGCGGGGGACCTACAATGAGCAGTTCTTC. It encodes CASSHLRGTYNEQFF.